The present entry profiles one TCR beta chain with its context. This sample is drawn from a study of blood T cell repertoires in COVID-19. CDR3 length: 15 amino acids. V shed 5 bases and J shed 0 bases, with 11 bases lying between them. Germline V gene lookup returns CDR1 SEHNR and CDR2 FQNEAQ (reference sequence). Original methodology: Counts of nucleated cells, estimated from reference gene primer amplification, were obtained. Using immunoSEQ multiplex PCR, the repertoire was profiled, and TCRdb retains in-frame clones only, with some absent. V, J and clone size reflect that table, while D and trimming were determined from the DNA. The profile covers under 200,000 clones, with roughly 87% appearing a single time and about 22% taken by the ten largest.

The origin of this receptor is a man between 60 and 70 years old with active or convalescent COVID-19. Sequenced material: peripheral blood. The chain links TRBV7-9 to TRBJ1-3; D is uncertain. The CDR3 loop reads CASSPRQVSGNTIYF. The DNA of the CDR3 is TGTGCCAGCAGCCCACGACAAGTCTCTGGAAACACCATATATTTT. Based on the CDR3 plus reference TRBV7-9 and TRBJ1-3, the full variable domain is DTGVSQNPRHKITKRGQNVTFRCDPISEHNRLYWYRQTLGQGPEFLTYFQNEAQLEKSRLLSDRFSAERPKGSFSTLEIQRTEQGDSAMYLCASSPRQVSGNTIYFGEGSWLTVV.